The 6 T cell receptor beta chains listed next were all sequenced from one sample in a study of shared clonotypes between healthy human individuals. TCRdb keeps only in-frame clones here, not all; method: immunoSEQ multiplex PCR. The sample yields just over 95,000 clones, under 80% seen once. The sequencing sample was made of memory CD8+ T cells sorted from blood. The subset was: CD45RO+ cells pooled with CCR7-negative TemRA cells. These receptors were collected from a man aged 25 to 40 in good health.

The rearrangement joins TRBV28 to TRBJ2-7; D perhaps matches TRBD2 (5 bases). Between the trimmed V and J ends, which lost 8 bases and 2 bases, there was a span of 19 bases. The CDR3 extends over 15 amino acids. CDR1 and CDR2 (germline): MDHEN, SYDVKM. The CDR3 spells CASVDALGKTYEQYF. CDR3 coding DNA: TGTGCCAGCGTTGACGCACTAGGGAAAACCTACGAGCAGTACTTC.

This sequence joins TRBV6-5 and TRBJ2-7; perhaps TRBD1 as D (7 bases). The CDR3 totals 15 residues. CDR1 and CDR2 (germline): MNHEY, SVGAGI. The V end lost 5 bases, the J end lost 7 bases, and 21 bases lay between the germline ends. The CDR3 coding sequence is TGTGCCAGCAGTCTAGGACAGGCCGGGGGTGCTGAGCAGTACTTC. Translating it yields CASSLGQAGGAEQYF.

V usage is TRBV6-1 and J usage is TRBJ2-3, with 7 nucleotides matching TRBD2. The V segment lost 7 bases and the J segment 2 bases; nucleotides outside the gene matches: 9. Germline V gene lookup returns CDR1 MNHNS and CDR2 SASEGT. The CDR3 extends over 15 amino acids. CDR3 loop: CASIEASGHTDTQYF. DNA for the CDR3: TGTGCCAGCATCGAGGCTAGCGGTCACACAGATACGCAGTATTTT.

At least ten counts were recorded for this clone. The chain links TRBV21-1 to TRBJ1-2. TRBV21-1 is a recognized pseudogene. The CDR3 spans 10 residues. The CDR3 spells CASGHYGYTF. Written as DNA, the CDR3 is TGTGCCAGCGGACACTATGGCTACACCTTC.

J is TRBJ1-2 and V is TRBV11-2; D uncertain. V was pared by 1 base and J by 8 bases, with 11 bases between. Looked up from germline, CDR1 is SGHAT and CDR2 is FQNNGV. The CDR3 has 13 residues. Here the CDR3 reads CASSLVTSVGYTF. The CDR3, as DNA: TGTGCCAGCAGCTTAGTAACCTCGGTGGGCTACACCTTC.

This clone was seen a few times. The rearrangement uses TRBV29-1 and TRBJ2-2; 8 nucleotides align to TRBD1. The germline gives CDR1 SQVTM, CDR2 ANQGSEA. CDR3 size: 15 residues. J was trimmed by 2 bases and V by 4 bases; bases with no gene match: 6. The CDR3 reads CSVAATGGNTGELFF. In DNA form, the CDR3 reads TGCAGCGTTGCGGCAACAGGGGGAAACACCGGGGAGCTGTTTTTT.